This T cell receptor beta chain was retrieved from a study of neurological immune-mediated disorders. This clonotype was seen at least ten times. From the 5' RACE reads, TCRdb called clonotypes with MiXCR, one entry per CDR3 protein. Of under 45,000 distinct CDR3 sequences listed, 3.8% are singletons. The ends were cut back, 5 bases at V and 7 bases at J, with 18 bases in the middle. CDR1 is SEHNR, CDR2 FQNEAQ, per germline (reference sequence). The CDR3 is 14 amino acids. The J gene is TRBJ2-7, the V gene TRBV7-9, with TRBD2 as a possible D gene (5 bases). The sequenced sample was PBMCs. The receptor's source is a young man with multiple sclerosis. CDR3 nucleotides: TGTGCCAGCAGCCCGCCAGCGGCCAATGGGGAGCAGTACTTC. It yields the protein CASSPPAANGEQYF.